The next 6 T cell receptor beta chains were all read from a single sample in a study of CD8+ T cells in alopecia areata. Once RNA had been extracted, it was reverse transcribed into cDNA to act as the sequencing template. TCRdb keeps only in-frame clones here, not all; method: immunoSEQ multiplex PCR. The sample comprises 120,000 or so clones, roughly 69% of which are singletons, and approximately 2.6% rests with the top ten. The specimen sequenced was CD4+ T cells sorted from blood. The receptors were sampled from a human donor in good health.

The chain links TRBV6-5 to TRBJ2-3, with 12 bases aligning to TRBD2. There are 16 residues in the CDR3. J gave up 4 bases and V 4 bases, and 6 bases lay outside the gene matches. Germline V gives CDR1 MNHEY, CDR2 SVGAGI. Here the CDR3 reads CASSLRTSGVPDTQYF. The CDR3, as DNA: TGTGCCAGCAGTTTAAGGACTAGCGGGGTGCCAGATACGCAGTATTTT.

This sequence joins TRBV15 and TRBJ1-6; tentative D call: TRBD1 (5 bases). V was clipped by 8 bases and J by 9 bases, with 17 bases between them. CDR1 LNHNV and CDR2 YYDKDF come from the germline V gene (reference sequence). The CDR3 consists of 14 residues. The CDR3 reads CATAGQGLTSPLHF. DNA of the CDR3: TGTGCCACCGCAGGGCAGGGTTTGACTTCACCCCTCCACTTT.

V is TRBV6-5 and J is TRBJ2-1; D is ambiguous. Germline V gene data show CDR1 as MNHEY and CDR2 as SVGAGI. The CDR3 covers 11 residues. Trimming took 2 bases from V and 11 from J, leaving 7 bases between them. Written as DNA, the CDR3 is TGTGCCAGCAGTTACGGACCTAAGCAGTTCTTC. Translation gives CASSYGPKQFF.

The chain carries TRBV7-2 and TRBJ2-2; perhaps D is TRBD1 or TRBD2 (5 bases each). The ends were cut back, 5 bases at V and 7 bases at J, with 11 bases in the middle. The CDR3 loop spans 13 amino acids. Germline loops: CDR1 SGHTA, CDR2 FQGNSA. In DNA, the CDR3 is TGTGCCAGCAGCGACTATCAGGGCGGGGAGCTGTTTTTT. It is translated as CASSDYQGGELFF.

This clone was detected a few times. The rearrangement joins TRBV19 to TRBJ2-3, with D hard to call. Deletions cut 5 bases from V and 3 bases from J, with 21 bases between. Germline V CDR1 and CDR2: LNHDA, SQIVND (reference sequence). The CDR3 totals 17 residues. The CDR3 region has the DNA TGTGCCAGTAGTGATTGGGCCCTTAGTAGGGTGACAGATACGCAGTATTTT. This translates into CASSDWALSRVTDTQYF. The full variable domain, with the rest looked up from reference TRBV19 and TRBJ2-3, is DGGITQSPKYLFRKEGQNVTLSCEQNLNHDAMYWYRQDPGQGLRLIYYSQIVNDFQKGDIAEGYSVSREKKESFPLTVTSAQKNPTAFYLCASSDWALSRVTDTQYFGPGTRLTVL.

This clone appeared once. The chain joins TRBV5-1 to TRBJ2-5, with D perhaps assigned TRBD1 or TRBD2 (5 bases each). This CDR3 is 16 amino acids long. The germline V gene encodes CDR1 SGHRS and CDR2 YFSETQ. With 4 bases removed from V and 1 base from J, the gap between germline ends came to 17 bases. The CDR3 region is CASSPGTLGIQETQYF. CDR3 nucleotides: TGCGCCAGCAGCCCGGGGACCCTCGGGATCCAAGAGACCCAGTACTTC.